This TCR beta chain stems from a study of regulatory T cells in long-lasting Graves disease. This clonotype was seen repeatedly, ten times or more. The antigen is undetermined. This sample's time point: newly diagnosed GD, antithyroid drugs for less than 3 months. PBMC RNA was the source of the TCR library. Relying on iRepertoire HTBI primers and Arm-PCR of CDR3 regions, the team built TCR beta libraries. In the source study's methods: Looking across samples, the authors found under 70 TRBV and 14 to 15 TRBJ segments. Each CDR3 protein gets one entry after TCRdb re-called the multiplex PCR reads with MiXCR. These V and J calls originate from TCRdb's pipeline instead of the authors' own analysis. Of about 420,000 distinct CDR3 sequences in the sample, about 15% are singletons; the top ten hold approximately 22%. Study-wide findings and caveats: Lower TCR diversity characterized persistent Graves' patients relative to newly diagnosed patients.

Germline V gene data show CDR1 as MDHEN and CDR2 as SYDVKM. The V end lost 7 bases, the J end lost 4 bases, and 7 bases lay between the germline ends. The CDR3 length is 11 residues. This sample was also put to use in a study of T cells in Graves' hyperthyroidism and ophthalmopathy.

The chain joins TRBV28 to TRBJ1-1; no reliable D call. The source is a woman under 30 with Graves disease. Sample: peripheral blood mononuclear cells (PBMCs), taken at new diagnosis, from a patient treated with antithyroid drugs. CDR3 loop: CASTGSTEAFF. CDR3 nucleotides: TGTGCCAGCACCGGGAGCACTGAAGCTTTCTTT.